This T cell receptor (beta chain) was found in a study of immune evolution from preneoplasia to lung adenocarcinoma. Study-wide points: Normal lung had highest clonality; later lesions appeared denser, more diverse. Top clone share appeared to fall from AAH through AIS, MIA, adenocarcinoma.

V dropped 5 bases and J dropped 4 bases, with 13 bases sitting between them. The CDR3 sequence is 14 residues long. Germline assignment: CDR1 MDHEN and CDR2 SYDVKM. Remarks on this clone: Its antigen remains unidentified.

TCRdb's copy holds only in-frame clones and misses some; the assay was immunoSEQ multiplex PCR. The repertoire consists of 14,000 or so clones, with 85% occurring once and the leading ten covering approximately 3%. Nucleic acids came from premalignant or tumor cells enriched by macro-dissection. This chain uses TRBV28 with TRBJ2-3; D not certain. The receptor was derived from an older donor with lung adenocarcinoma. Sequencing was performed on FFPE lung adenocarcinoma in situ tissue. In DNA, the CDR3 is TGTGCCAGCAGTCCTACTCCTCGGGCAGATACGCAGTATTTT. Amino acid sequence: CASSPTPRADTQYF.